The 24 T cell receptor beta chains given below trace back to one sample, sequenced in a study of identical twins. TCRdb redid the calling of the 5' RACE reads with MiXCR, one entry per CDR3 protein. Here the sample spans about 790,000 distinct CDR3 sequences, roughly 18% being singletons. This sample also appeared in a second study, on T cells expressing NK-cell markers.

Sequences were obtained from PBMCs. These receptors came from a woman under 30 in good health.

This clonotype has at least ten counts. V is TRBV5-1 and J is TRBJ2-1, with 7 positions matching TRBD2. Per germline, CDR1 SGHRS and CDR2 YFSETQ. The CDR3 contains 14 residues. With 6 bases clipped from V and 0 bases from J, the junction kept 3 bases outside the gene matches. The CDR3 region has the DNA TGCGCCAGCACTAGGACTAGCTCCTACAATGAGCAGTTCTTC. Protein sequence: CASTRTSSYNEQFF.

The rearrangement uses TRBV18 and TRBJ1-5; D is ambiguous. Trimming cost V 6 bases and J 2 bases, with 14 bases left between them. The CDR3 is 15 residues long. Per the germline V gene, CDR1 is KGHSH and CDR2 is LQKENI. The CDR3 loop reads CASSESVPGNQPQHF. CDR3 DNA: TGTGCCAGCTCCGAGAGCGTCCCCGGCAATCAGCCCCAGCATTTT.

CDR3 DNA sequence: TGTGCCAGCAGCCTTCCGATGGGAAGGGGCTACACCTTC. This encodes CASSLPMGRGYTF. This chain links TRBV7-9 with TRBJ1-2; D uncertain. The CDR3 is 13 amino acids. The ends were cut back, 5 bases at V and 8 bases at J, with 15 bases in the middle. Germline values: CDR1 SEHNR, CDR2 FQNEAQ (reference sequence). Together with reference TRBV7-9 and TRBJ1-2, the CDR3 gives the full variable domain: DTGVSQNPRHKITKRGQNVTFRCDPISEHNRLYWYRQTLGQGPEFLTYFQNEAQLEKSRLLSDRFSAERPKGSFSTLEIQRTEQGDSAMYLCASSLPMGRGYTFGSGTRLTVV.

The chain recombines TRBV7-3 with TRBJ2-1; possible D gene TRBD2, 5 bases. This CDR3 has 14 residues. CDR1 is SGHTA, CDR2 FQGTGA, per germline. Trimming shortened V by 4 bases and J by 2 bases, and 9 bases separated the two germline ends. This CDR3 reads CASSWGETYNEQFF. The CDR3 nucleotides are TGTGCCAGCAGCTGGGGAGAGACCTACAATGAGCAGTTCTTC.

The CDR3 here is CASSSSDYNEQFF. The CDR3 DNA reads as TGTGCCAGCAGCTCATCAGACTACAATGAGCAGTTCTTC. V gene TRBV5-5 combines with J gene TRBJ2-1; D unclear. The CDR3 runs to 13 residues. In germline, CDR1 is SGHKS, CDR2 YYEKEE (reference sequence). Trimming left V 3 bases short and J 3 bases short, with 7 bases between. Drawing the rest from reference TRBV5-5 and TRBJ2-1, the complete variable domain is DAGVTQSPTHLIKTRGQQVTLRCSPISGHKSVSWYQQVLGQGPQFIFQYYEKEERGRGNFPDRFSARQFPNYSSELNVNALLLGDSALYLCASSSSDYNEQFFGPGTRLTVL.

This clonotype was picked up a small number of times. This sequence joins TRBV11-2 and TRBJ2-1, with 15 positions matching TRBD2. The CDR3 extends over 16 amino acids. The V gene's germline CDR1 is SGHAT and CDR2 FQNNGV. Unmatched junction bases numbered 4, after V lost 1 base and J lost 9 bases. The CDR3 DNA sequence: TGTGCCAGCAGCTTAGGGACTAGCGGGAGGGAGGGTGAGCAGTTCTTC. This encodes CASSLGTSGREGEQFF.

The table lists this clonotype with many counts. The chain recombines TRBV5-5 with TRBJ2-1, with D perhaps matching TRBD2 (5 bases). CDR3 length equals 14 residues. Germline V gene sequence: CDR1 SGHKS, CDR2 YYEKEE (reference sequence). The V end was cut by 0 bases, the J end by 8 bases, with 12 bases between. The DNA for the CDR3 is TGTGCCAGCAGCTTGGAACTAGGAGAGGATGAGCAGTTCTTC. Translating it yields CASSLELGEDEQFF. The entire variable domain, with the rest obtained from reference TRBV5-5 and TRBJ2-1, is as follows: DAGVTQSPTHLIKTRGQQVTLRCSPISGHKSVSWYQQVLGQGPQFIFQYYEKEERGRGNFPDRFSARQFPNYSSELNVNALLLGDSALYLCASSLELGEDEQFFGPGTRLTVL.

This chain uses TRBV2 with TRBJ1-2; D is unresolved. Looked up from germline, CDR1 is SNHLY and CDR2 is FYNNEI. V lost 7 bases to trimming and J lost 8 bases, with 14 bases between them. The CDR3 consists of 12 residues. CDR3 amino acids: CASTLLVGGYTF. CDR3 DNA sequence: TGTGCCAGCACCCTCTTGGTCGGCGGCTACACCTTC.

The chain links TRBV29-1 to TRBJ2-1, with 11 bases that match TRBD2. The CDR3 loop spans 14 amino acids. Germline CDR1 is SQVTM and CDR2 is ANQGSEA. The ends lost 4 bases at V and 7 bases at J; junction bases unmatched: 6. In nucleotides, the CDR3 is TGCAGCGTTGTACTAGCGGGAGTAGGTAATGAGCAGTTCTTC. It is translated as CSVVLAGVGNEQFF.

The table lists this clonotype with many counts. The chain has TRBV5-1 and TRBJ1-2, with 7 bases identical to TRBD1. This CDR3 has 15 amino acids. Per the germline V gene, CDR1 is SGHRS and CDR2 is YFSETQ. V lost 3 bases, J lost 0 bases, and 5 bases stayed unmatched. CDR3 coding DNA: TGCGCCAGCAGCTCTTACAGGGGCACTAACTATGGCTACACCTTC. Encoded protein: CASSSYRGTNYGYTF.

The chain carries TRBV6-2 or TRBV6-3 and TRBJ2-3; tentative D call: TRBD1 (5 bases). The CDR3 runs to 15 residues. CDR1 and CDR2 (germline): MNHEY, SVGEGT. The V and J ends lost 6 bases and 2 bases respectively, with 15 bases between them. The DNA for the CDR3 is TGTGCCAGCAGCTCTACCGACAGAAACACAGATACGCAGTATTTT. This codes for CASSSTDRNTDTQYF.

This clonotype was counted many times. This chain uses TRBV5-8 with TRBJ2-7; TRBD2 matches 9 bases. This CDR3 has 17 residues. After removal of 0 bases from V and 1 base from J, the junction contained 8 bases not matched to a gene. Germline V lookup: CDR1 SGHTS, CDR2 YDEGEE. Here the CDR3 reads CASSLDPAGGRSYEQYF. CDR3 bases: TGTGCCAGCAGCTTGGACCCGGCGGGGGGGCGATCCTACGAGCAGTACTTC.

This rearrangement joins TRBV6-2 or TRBV6-3 to TRBJ2-7, with 8 nucleotides matching TRBD1. Germline V gene data show CDR1 as MNHEY and CDR2 as SVGEGT. V was pared by 6 bases and J by 6 bases, with 13 bases of the junction left unmatched. The CDR3 is 15 residues long. CDR3 sequence: CASSTPIGQGVEQYF. The CDR3 DNA follows: TGTGCCAGCAGCACCCCGATAGGACAGGGAGTCGAGCAGTACTTC.

This chain connects TRBV4-3 to TRBJ2-7; 7 bases line up with TRBD1. The CDR3 length is 14 residues. The V segment lost 2 bases and the J segment 9 bases; nucleotides outside the gene matches: 10. CDR1 LGHNA and CDR2 YSLEER come from the germline V gene. The CDR3 spells CASSQNLPGTAQYF. The CDR3, as DNA: TGCGCCAGCAGCCAAAACTTACCAGGGACAGCGCAGTACTTC.

This clonotype was counted ten times or more. V is TRBV5-6 and J is TRBJ1-1, with D maybe TRBD1 (5 bases). Germline lookup yields CDR1 SGHDT and CDR2 YYEEEE. V was shortened by 7 bases and J by 5 bases, with 21 bases between the two germline ends. This CDR3 is built from 15 residues. The CDR3 DNA sequence: TGTGCCAGCTCTTCCTTGGTGCAGGGTGGGACTGAAGCTTTCTTT. Amino acid sequence: CASSSLVQGGTEAFF.

The chain recombines TRBV12-3 or TRBV12-4 with TRBJ1-4; possibly TRBD1 for D (6 bases). The CDR3 runs 14 residues. The V gene lost 8 bases and the J gene lost 4 bases, with 14 bases spanning the gap. The CDR3: CASRTQGYNEKLFF. CDR3 sequence (DNA): TGTGCCAGCCGAACCCAGGGGTATAATGAAAAACTGTTTTTT.

The chain carries TRBV4-2 and TRBJ2-1; D tentatively reads TRBD1 or TRBD2 (5 bases each). Germline values: CDR1 LGHNA, CDR2 YNFKEQ. V was trimmed by 3 bases and J by 3 bases, leaving 12 bases between them. CDR3 length: 15 residues. CDR3: CASSHRDGVYNEQFF. The CDR3 DNA is TGTGCCAGCAGCCACCGGGACGGTGTCTACAATGAGCAGTTCTTC.

This clonotype was detected a few times. The genes are TRBV30 and TRBJ1-5, with D unclear. The germline V gene has CDR1 GTSNPN and CDR2 SVGIG (reference sequence). This CDR3 comprises 13 residues. The V end lost 0 bases, the J end lost 0 bases, and 3 bases lay between the germline ends. The CDR3 region has the DNA TGTGCCTGGAGTGTACTTAGCAATCAGCCCCAGCATTTT. Its protein product is CAWSVLSNQPQHF.

The genes are TRBV6-1 and TRBJ2-4; no clear D gene. V dropped 6 bases and J dropped 0 bases, with 9 bases sitting between them. Germline V gene sequence: CDR1 MNHNS, CDR2 SASEGT. The CDR3 length is 14 residues. The CDR3: CASSGSLAKNIQYF. The DNA for the CDR3 is TGTGCCAGCAGCGGCTCCTTAGCCAAAAACATTCAGTACTTC.

The rearrangement uses TRBV24-1 and TRBJ2-5; D assignment may be TRBD1 or TRBD2 (6 bases each). CDR3 length: 17 residues. The V end lost 4 bases, the J end lost 1 base, and 18 bases lay between the germline ends. Germline CDR1 and CDR2: KGHDR and SFDVKD. The CDR3 spells CATSEDSSLGGQETQYF. CDR3 nucleotide sequence: TGTGCCACCAGTGAGGACAGTTCTTTGGGAGGCCAAGAGACCCAGTACTTC.

The V call is TRBV24-1, the J call TRBJ2-1; D is uncertain. This CDR3 has 11 amino acids. Germline V CDR1 and CDR2: KGHDR, SFDVKD. V lost 10 bases and J lost 4, with 7 bases in between. CDR3 loop: CATSLYNEQFF. The CDR3, as DNA: TGTGCCACGTCTCTATACAATGAGCAGTTCTTC.

V and J are TRBV5-6 and TRBJ1-2; TRBD1 aligns across 8 bases. The CDR3 sequence is 14 residues long. Germline V gives CDR1 SGHDT, CDR2 YYEEEE. The trim removed 0 bases at V and 7 bases at J, leaving 5 bases unmatched. The CDR3 here is CASSLGTGSSGYTF. For the CDR3, the DNA is TGTGCCAGCAGCTTGGGGACAGGGAGTAGTGGCTACACCTTC.

This clonotype appeared a few times. CDR3 amino acids: CASSSAGGLGPKHQPQHF. CDR3 coding DNA: TGTGCCAGCAGCTCGGCGGGTGGACTCGGCCCGAAACATCAGCCCCAGCATTTT. The J gene is TRBJ1-5, the V gene TRBV11-1; no firm D call. CDR1 is SGHAT and CDR2 is FQDESV in the germline V gene (reference sequence). This CDR3 spans 18 amino acids. Trimming shortened V by 4 bases and J by 5 bases, and 24 bases separated the two germline ends. Using reference TRBV11-1 and TRBJ1-5 for the parts outside the CDR3, the full variable domain is EAEVAQSPRYKITEKSQAVAFWCDPISGHATLYWYRQILGQGPELLVQFQDESVVDDSQLPKDRFSAERLKGVDSTLKIQPAELGDSAMYLCASSSAGGLGPKHQPQHFGDGTRLSIL.

The V call is TRBV7-2, the J call TRBJ1-5; unclear D gene. Germline V gene sequence: CDR1 SGHTA, CDR2 FQGNSA. The length of the CDR3 is 15 residues. The V end was cut by 5 bases, the J end by 4 bases, with 15 bases between. CDR3 nucleotides: TGTGCCAGCAGCGCGTTTTGGGCAGCTAATCAGCCCCAGCATTTT. This sequence encodes CASSAFWAANQPQHF.